The rows below give T cell receptor beta chains drawn from one sample of a study of shared clonotypes between healthy human individuals. The protocol was immunoSEQ multiplex PCR, while the TCRdb copy is restricted to in-frame clones and leaves out a portion. The profile covers about a million clones, with roughly 80% appearing a single time and 0.7% to 0.95% taken by the ten largest. Sequences were obtained from memory CD4+ T cells from PBMCs. All receptors come from a man aged 18 to 30 in good health. Some clones in this sample may be carry-over from other donors' samples. The CDR3 runs from the conserved cysteine through the conserved F or W. Fields, in order: CDR3 DNA, CDR3 protein, J gene, D gene, clone size, V gene. The D gene is left open where the match is weak. Only some rows state a clone size, as once, few, many or a class for expanded clones.

cdr3_nt: TGTGCCAGTAGTTCGGGGGGAACCGGGGAGCTGTTTTTT; cdr3_aa: CASSSGGTGELFF; j_call: TRBJ2-2; d_call: TRBD2; clone_size: many; v_call: TRBV19
cdr3_nt: TGTGCCAGCAGGGGCCGGATTCGGGCCGCCTACGAGCAGTACTTC; cdr3_aa: CASRGRIRAAYEQYF; j_call: TRBJ2-7; d_call: NA; clone_size: NA; v_call: TRBV27
cdr3_nt: TGTGCCAGCAGTTCTCCGACTGTCGTGAACACTGAAGCTTTCTTT; cdr3_aa: CASSSPTVVNTEAFF; j_call: TRBJ1-1; d_call: NA; clone_size: NA; v_call: TRBV28
cdr3_nt: TGTGCCAGCAGCCTACCGGGACAGGGAACAGCTGGGGCCAACGTCCTGACTTTC; cdr3_aa: CASSLPGQGTAGANVLTF; j_call: TRBJ2-6; d_call: TRBD1; clone_size: NA; v_call: TRBV5-4
cdr3_nt: TGTGCCAGCTACAGGGAAGGAGCTTATGGCTACACCTTC; cdr3_aa: CASYREGAYGYTF; j_call: TRBJ1-2; d_call: NA; clone_size: NA; v_call: TRBV5-3
cdr3_nt: TGCGCCAGCAGCCTCCTCAAGGTGGGCTATGGCTACACCTTC; cdr3_aa: CASSLLKVGYGYTF; j_call: TRBJ1-2; d_call: NA; clone_size: few; v_call: TRBV4-1
cdr3_nt: TGTGCAAGTCGCTTCCCGTGTAGGCCATGCGACTATGGCTACACCTTC; cdr3_aa: CASRFPCRPCDYGYTF; j_call: TRBJ1-2; d_call: NA; clone_size: NA; v_call: TRBV12-2
cdr3_nt: TGCGCCAGCACCCGGGGTGGCTACACCTTC; cdr3_aa: CASTRGGYTF; j_call: TRBJ1-2; d_call: NA; clone_size: NA; v_call: TRBV23-1
cdr3_nt: TGTGCCAGCAGCTCCCCTTTGGGCCGTTATGGCTACACCTTC; cdr3_aa: CASSSPLGRYGYTF; j_call: TRBJ1-2; d_call: NA; clone_size: NA; v_call: TRBV7-2
cdr3_nt: TGCAGCGTTGGGGTGAGCGAGCAGTTCTTC; cdr3_aa: CSVGVSEQFF; j_call: TRBJ2-1; d_call: NA; clone_size: NA; v_call: TRBV29-1
cdr3_nt: TGTGCCAGCAGCGTAGATGTTGGTGGGGGGAACACTGAAGCTTTCTTT; cdr3_aa: CASSVDVGGGNTEAFF; j_call: TRBJ1-1; d_call: NA; clone_size: NA; v_call: TRBV9
cdr3_nt: TGTGCCAGCTTCAAACCGGGACAGGGGAGACGGAGCAATCAGCCCCAGCATTTT; cdr3_aa: CASFKPGQGRRSNQPQHF; j_call: TRBJ1-5; d_call: TRBD1; clone_size: once; v_call: TRBV7-2
cdr3_nt: TGTGCCAGCAGCTTAATTGCTGGAGACTATGGCTACACCTTC; cdr3_aa: CASSLIAGDYGYTF; j_call: TRBJ1-2; d_call: NA; clone_size: NA; v_call: TRBV7-9
cdr3_nt: TGTGCCAGCAGCTTGGAGGGGACGGGCTACACCTTC; cdr3_aa: CASSLEGTGYTF; j_call: TRBJ1-2; d_call: NA; clone_size: NA; v_call: TRBV5-5
cdr3_nt: TGTGCCAGCAGGAGTGGACAGCTAGAGACCCAGTACTTC; cdr3_aa: CASRSGQLETQYF; j_call: TRBJ2-5; d_call: NA; clone_size: NA; v_call: TRBV28
cdr3_nt: TGCGCCAGCAGCCAGGAAATGAACACTGAAGCTTTCTTT; cdr3_aa: CASSQEMNTEAFF; j_call: TRBJ1-1; d_call: NA; clone_size: NA; v_call: TRBV4-3
cdr3_nt: TGTGCCAGCAGTTTTTACGGCGGAAACTACGAGCAGTACTTC; cdr3_aa: CASSFYGGNYEQYF; j_call: TRBJ2-7; d_call: NA; clone_size: once; v_call: TRBV28
cdr3_nt: TGCGCCAGCAGCCGGACAGGGGACCCCTACGAGCAGTACTTC; cdr3_aa: CASSRTGDPYEQYF; j_call: TRBJ2-7; d_call: TRBD1; clone_size: NA; v_call: TRBV5-1
cdr3_nt: TGTGCCTGGAGTGTACTAGCCCTGGGCGAGCAGTACTTC; cdr3_aa: CAWSVLALGEQYF; j_call: TRBJ2-7; d_call: NA; clone_size: NA; v_call: TRBV30
cdr3_nt: TGTGCCAGCAGTCCCTTCCTGGGTCGCGGGGACGAGCAGTACTTC; cdr3_aa: CASSPFLGRGDEQYF; j_call: TRBJ2-7; d_call: NA; clone_size: few; v_call: TRBV2
cdr3_nt: TGTGCCAGTAGTATAGTAGGGGAGGGTCAGCCCCAGCATTTT; cdr3_aa: CASSIVGEGQPQHF; j_call: TRBJ1-5; d_call: NA; clone_size: NA; v_call: TRBV19
cdr3_nt: TGTGCCACCAGCAGAGATCCCCGGGCGGGCTACGAGCAGTACTTC; cdr3_aa: CATSRDPRAGYEQYF; j_call: TRBJ2-7; d_call: NA; clone_size: NA; v_call: TRBV15
cdr3_nt: TGTGCCAGCAGTGAAGTTCCGGACGTTTACTATGGCTACACCTTC; cdr3_aa: CASSEVPDVYYGYTF; j_call: TRBJ1-2; d_call: NA; clone_size: NA; v_call: TRBV6-1
cdr3_nt: TGTGCCAGCAGCCCTGGTCCGGGGGGCAGAGGCTACACCTTC; cdr3_aa: CASSPGPGGRGYTF; j_call: TRBJ1-2; d_call: NA; clone_size: NA; v_call: TRBV7-3
cdr3_nt: TGCGCCAGTCAGCCGGGACAGGGTCAAGAGACCCAGTACTTC; cdr3_aa: CASQPGQGQETQYF; j_call: TRBJ2-5; d_call: TRBD1; clone_size: NA; v_call: TRBV5-1
cdr3_nt: TGTGCCAGCAGTGACAGTGGTAGGTGGAATGAGCAGTTCTTC; cdr3_aa: CASSDSGRWNEQFF; j_call: TRBJ2-1; d_call: NA; clone_size: NA; v_call: TRBV2
cdr3_nt: TGTGCCAGCATACACTTACCCCAACCGGGCCAGTACTTC; cdr3_aa: CASIHLPQPGQYF; j_call: TRBJ2-5; d_call: NA; clone_size: NA; v_call: TRBV25-1
cdr3_nt: TGTGCCAGCAGCTCCCCTAACGGGGGAGCGAACACTGAAGCTTTCTTT; cdr3_aa: CASSSPNGGANTEAFF; j_call: TRBJ1-1; d_call: NA; clone_size: NA; v_call: TRBV7-2